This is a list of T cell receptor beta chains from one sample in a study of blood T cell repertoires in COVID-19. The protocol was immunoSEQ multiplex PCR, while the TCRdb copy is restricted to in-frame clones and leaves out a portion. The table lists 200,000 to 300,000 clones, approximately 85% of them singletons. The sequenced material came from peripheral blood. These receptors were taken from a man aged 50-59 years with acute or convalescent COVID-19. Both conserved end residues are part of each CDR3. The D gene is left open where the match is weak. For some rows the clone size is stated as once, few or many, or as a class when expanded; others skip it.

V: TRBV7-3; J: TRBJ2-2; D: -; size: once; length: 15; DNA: TGTGCCAGCAGCTTAACTAGAGGCGGTCCCGGGGAGCTGTTTTTT; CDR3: CASSLTRGGPGELFF
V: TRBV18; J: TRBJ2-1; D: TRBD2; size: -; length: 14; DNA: TGTGCCAGCTCACCAGGGGGACTAGCGAATGAGCAGTTCTTC; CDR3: CASSPGGLANEQFF
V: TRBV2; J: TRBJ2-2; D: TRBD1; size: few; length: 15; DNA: TGTGCCAGCAGTGATATCGACAGGGCCACCGGGGAGCTGTTTTTT; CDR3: CASSDIDRATGELFF
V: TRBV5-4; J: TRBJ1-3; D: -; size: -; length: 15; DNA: TGTGCCAGCAGCTTGGCCGGGGTGTCTGGAAACACCATATATTTT; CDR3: CASSLAGVSGNTIYF
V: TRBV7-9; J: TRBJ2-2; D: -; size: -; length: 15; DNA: TGTGCCAGCAGCTTAGCAGGGCGGGTCGGCGGGGAGCTGTTTTTT; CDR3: CASSLAGRVGGELFF
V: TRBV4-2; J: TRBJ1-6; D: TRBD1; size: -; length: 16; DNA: TGTGCCAGCAGCCAAGATGGAACAGGGGATAATTCACCCCTCCACTTT; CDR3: CASSQDGTGDNSPLHF
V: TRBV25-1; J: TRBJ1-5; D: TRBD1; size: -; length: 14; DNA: TGTGCCAGCAGCAGGACAGGGGCGGGTCAGCCCCAGCATTTT; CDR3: CASSRTGAGQPQHF
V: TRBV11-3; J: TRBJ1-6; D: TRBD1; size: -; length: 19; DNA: TGTGCCAGCAGCTCGTGGGCGACAGGGGGAGAGTTTAATAATTCACCCCTCCACTTT; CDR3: CASSSWATGGEFNNSPLHF
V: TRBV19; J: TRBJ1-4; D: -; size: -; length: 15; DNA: TGTGCCAGTAGTACGCGACAGTACTTCGCCGAAAAACTGTTTTTT; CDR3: CASSTRQYFAEKLFF
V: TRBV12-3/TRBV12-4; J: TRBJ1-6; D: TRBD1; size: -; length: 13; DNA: TGTGCCAGCAGTCACGGGACAGATTCACCCCTCCACTTT; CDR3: CASSHGTDSPLHF
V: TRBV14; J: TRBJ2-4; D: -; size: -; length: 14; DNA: TGTGCCAGCAGCCAAGAGTGGCCCAAAAACATTCAGTACTTC; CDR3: CASSQEWPKNIQYF
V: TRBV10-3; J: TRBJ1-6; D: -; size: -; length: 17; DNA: TGTGCCATCAGTGAGTCTTTGTGGACAAAGAAGAATTCACCCCTCCACTTT; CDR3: CAISESLWTKKNSPLHF
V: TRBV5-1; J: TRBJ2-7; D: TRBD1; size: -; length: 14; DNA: TGCGCCAGCAGCGTAGACAGGGGTGGCTACGAGCAGTACTTC; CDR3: CASSVDRGGYEQYF
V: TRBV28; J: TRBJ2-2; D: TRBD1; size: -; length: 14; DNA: TGTGCCAGCAGTCGACAGGGTGGGGCCGGGGAGCTGTTTTTT; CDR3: CASSRQGGAGELFF
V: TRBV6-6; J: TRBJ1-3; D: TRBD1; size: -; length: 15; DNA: TGTGCCAGCAGTTTAGCAGGGGGAGATGGAAACACCATATATTTT; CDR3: CASSLAGGDGNTIYF
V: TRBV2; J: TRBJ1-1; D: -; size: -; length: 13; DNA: TGTGCCAGCAGTGAACAGACTAACACTGAAGCTTTCTTT; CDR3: CASSEQTNTEAFF
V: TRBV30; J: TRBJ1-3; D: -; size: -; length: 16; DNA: TGTGCCTGGAGTGACCGCTGGGGCAGGGCTGGAAACACCATATATTTT; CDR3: CAWSDRWGRAGNTIYF
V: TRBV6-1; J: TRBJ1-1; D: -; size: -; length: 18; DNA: TGTGCCAGCAGTGAAGCCCTGATACGACGGGGGTCGAACACTGAAGCTTTCTTT; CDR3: CASSEALIRRGSNTEAFF
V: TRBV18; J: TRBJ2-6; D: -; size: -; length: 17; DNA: TGTGCCAGCTCCCCCAGGGGTGCCCCGCGGGGGGCCAACGTCCTGACTTTC; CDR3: CASSPRGAPRGANVLTF
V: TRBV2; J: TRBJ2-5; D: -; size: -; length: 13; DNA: TGTGCCAGCCGTCCCAGGCTACAAGAGACCCAGTACTTC; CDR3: CASRPRLQETQYF
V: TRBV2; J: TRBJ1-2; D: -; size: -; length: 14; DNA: TGTGCCAGCAGTGAAGCGCTAGGCCGGGATGGCTACACCTTC; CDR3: CASSEALGRDGYTF
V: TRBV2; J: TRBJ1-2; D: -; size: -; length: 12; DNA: TGTGCCAGCAGTGTTGGACAGTATGGCTACACCTTC; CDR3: CASSVGQYGYTF
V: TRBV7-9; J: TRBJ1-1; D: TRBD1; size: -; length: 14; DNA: TGTGCCAGCAGCTGGACAGGGGGCAACGCTGAAGCTTTCTTT; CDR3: CASSWTGGNAEAFF
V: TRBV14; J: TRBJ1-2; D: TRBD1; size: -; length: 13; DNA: TGTGCCAGCAGCCAAAGACAGGGTGGAGGCTACACCTTC; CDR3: CASSQRQGGGYTF
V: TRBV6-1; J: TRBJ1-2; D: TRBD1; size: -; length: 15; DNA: TGTGCCAGCAGTGAAATAGTGACAGGGGGCTATGGCTACACCTTC; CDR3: CASSEIVTGGYGYTF
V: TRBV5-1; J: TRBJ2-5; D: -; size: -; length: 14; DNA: TGCGCCAGCAGCTTCAGCGGGCAAGCAGAGACCCAGTACTTC; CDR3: CASSFSGQAETQYF
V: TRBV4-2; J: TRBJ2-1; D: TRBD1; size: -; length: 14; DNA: TGTGCCAGCAGCCAAGGTGACAGGGACAATGAGCAGTTCTTC; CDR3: CASSQGDRDNEQFF
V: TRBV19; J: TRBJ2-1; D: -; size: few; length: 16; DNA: TGTGCCAGTAGTATGCAGGAGGGCAGGTTAGACAATGAGCAGTTCTTC; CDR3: CASSMQEGRLDNEQFF